The present TCR beta chain was sequenced within a study of cytomegalovirus exposure and HLA in healthy donors. Study-wide context: The 90 to 150 validation repertoires, a later analysis reported, used the same platform as the 700 or so repertoires from the first cohort.

About this clone: What it binds is not known.

Data came from immunoSEQ multiplex PCR; TCRdb stores just in-frame clones and leaves some out. Here the sample spans about 200,000 clones, approximately 80% being singletons. Broader study findings: It was reported that the classifier diagnosed cytomegalovirus status with high specificity and sensitivity in both the original and validation cohorts. Generally TCR sequences proved uncommon, though certain public TCRs appeared in numerous donors.

Sequences were obtained from PBMCs. The sequence was obtained from a young woman in good health and CMV-seropositive.

CDR3 in amino acids: CASSQDRGTRTYYTDTQYF. DNA for the CDR3: TGTGCCAGCAGCCAAGATCGCGGGACGAGAACCTACTACACAGATACGCAGTATTTT. This rearrangement joins TRBV14 to TRBJ2-3; D possibly corresponds to TRBD2 (6 bases). Trimming removed 0 bases from V and 2 bases from J, with 21 bases in between. There are 19 residues in the CDR3. Germline CDR1 SGHDN, CDR2 FVKESK.